This T cell receptor (beta chain) derives from a study of vaccination effects on CD4 cells after COVID-19. Regarding this clone: Its antigen is as yet unknown.

Within the ViraFEST assay, antigen-specific CD4+ T cells underwent expansion with viral peptide pools prior to sequencing. When roughly eleven days of culture had elapsed, CD4+ T cells were isolated. Participants got two doses of BNT162b2 or mRNA-1273 vaccine. The data were produced by immunoSEQ multiplex PCR, yet TCRdb's version contains in-frame clones alone and is incomplete. The sample lists some 74,000 clones, roughly four fifths occurring once. This material consisted of CD4+ T cells from PBMCs cultured with HCoV-229E spike peptides, taken after COVID-19 vaccination. The source of this sequence is a human donor who received a COVID-19 vaccine.

The CDR3: CASSPTTIRQDVSANYGYTF. The CDR3, as DNA: TGTGCCAGCAGTCCCACGACTATAAGACAGGACGTATCAGCTAACTATGGCTACACCTTC. This chain uses TRBV6-6 with TRBJ1-2; a weak D match, TRBD1 (6 bases). The V gene lost 5 bases and the J gene lost 0 bases, with 28 bases spanning the gap. Germline V lookup: CDR1 MNHNY, CDR2 SVGAGI (reference sequence). The CDR3 length is 20 residues.